The next 4 T cell receptor beta chains were all read from a single sample in a study of neurological immune-mediated disorders. Noted time point: technical triplicate 2. Using its own MiXCR run on the 5' RACE reads, TCRdb lists one record per CDR3 protein. The sample records 30,000 or so distinct CDR3 sequences, 13% being singletons. The source material was CD4+ T cells from blood. All receptors derive from a female donor with HTLV-1-associated myelopathy (HAM/TSP).

This clonotype has at least ten counts. This chain links TRBV7-8 with TRBJ1-5; D not certain. With 0 bases removed from V and 4 bases from J, the gap between germline ends came to 10 bases. CDR1 is SGHVS, CDR2 FQNEAQ, per germline. This CDR3 is built from 15 residues. The CDR3 reads CASSLAPRTNQPQHF. CDR3 sequence (DNA): TGTGCCAGCAGCTTAGCGCCCCGTACAAATCAGCCCCAGCATTTT.

This clonotype was found many times. The chain has TRBV15 and TRBJ2-5; D may be TRBD1 (6 bases). The CDR3 totals 14 residues. Trimming stripped 0 bases from V and 5 bases from J, with 10 bases between. The V gene's germline CDR1 is LNHNV and CDR2 YYDKDF (reference sequence). CDR3 DNA sequence: TGTGCCACCAGCAGAGATCCAGGGGAGGAGACCCAGTACTTC. This sequence encodes CATSRDPGEETQYF.

Note on this clonotype: A read error may account for a junction end that differs from germline. The V and J genes are TRBV2 and TRBJ1-3; a weak D match, TRBD1 (5 bases). The CDR3 has 13 amino acids. CDR1 and CDR2 from the germline V gene are SNHLY and FYNNEI. This CDR3 is CASSGGTGNNIYF. The CDR3 region has the DNA TGTGCAAGCAGTGGGGGAACTGGAAACAACATATATTTT.

This clonotype was seen at least ten times. The genes are TRBV20-1 and TRBJ2-7; D could derive from TRBD1 or TRBD2 (5 bases each). V was pared by 0 bases and J by 4 bases, with 16 bases between. The germline CDR1 and CDR2 sequences are DFQATT and SNEGSKA (reference sequence). The CDR3 spans 15 residues. The CDR3 protein is CSARDLSGRIYEQYF. CDR3 in DNA: TGCAGTGCTAGAGATCTTTCGGGACGGATTTACGAGCAGTACTTC.